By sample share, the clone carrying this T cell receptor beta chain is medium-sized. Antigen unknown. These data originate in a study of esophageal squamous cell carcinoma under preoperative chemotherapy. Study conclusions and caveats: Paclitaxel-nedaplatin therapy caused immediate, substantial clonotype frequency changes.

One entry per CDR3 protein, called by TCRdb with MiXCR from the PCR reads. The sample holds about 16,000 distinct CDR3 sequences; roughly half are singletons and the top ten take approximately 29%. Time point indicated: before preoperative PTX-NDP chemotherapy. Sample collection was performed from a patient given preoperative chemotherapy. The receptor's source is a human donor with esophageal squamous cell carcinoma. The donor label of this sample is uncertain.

The chain's CDR3 is CASSLGQGLAGANVLTF. CDR3 nucleotides: TGTGCCAGCAGCTTAGGGCAGGGGTTGGCTGGGGCCAACGTCCTGACTTTC. The chain links TRBV7-8 to TRBJ2-6; D possibly corresponds to TRBD1 (6 bases). Germline V gene sequence: CDR1 SGHVS, CDR2 FQNEAQ. This CDR3 spans 17 amino acids. V was shortened by 1 base and J by 2 bases, with 12 bases between the two germline ends.